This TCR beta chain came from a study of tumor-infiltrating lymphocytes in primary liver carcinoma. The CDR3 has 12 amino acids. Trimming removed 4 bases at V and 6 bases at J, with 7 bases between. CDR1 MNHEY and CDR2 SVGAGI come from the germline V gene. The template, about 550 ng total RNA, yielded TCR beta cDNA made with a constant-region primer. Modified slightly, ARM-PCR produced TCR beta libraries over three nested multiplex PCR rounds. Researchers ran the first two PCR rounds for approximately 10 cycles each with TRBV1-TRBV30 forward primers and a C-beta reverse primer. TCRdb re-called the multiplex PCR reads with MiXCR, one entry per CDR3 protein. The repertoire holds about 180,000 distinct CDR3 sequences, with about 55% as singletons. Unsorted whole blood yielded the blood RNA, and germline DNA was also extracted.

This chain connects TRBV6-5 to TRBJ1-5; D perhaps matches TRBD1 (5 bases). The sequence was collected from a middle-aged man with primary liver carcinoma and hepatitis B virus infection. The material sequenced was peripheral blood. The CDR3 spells CASSLTGQPQHF. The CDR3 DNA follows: TGTGCCAGCAGTTTAACAGGTCAGCCCCAGCATTTT.